These 3 T cell receptor beta chains came from one sample sequenced in a study of blood T cells in healthy people across ages. Combining a sample-barcoded 5' primer with a J-beta primer mix, a second PCR ran for about 7 to 12 cycles. MiXCR, run by TCRdb on the 5' RACE reads, gives a single entry per CDR3 protein. The sample shows over 700,000 distinct CDR3 sequences, approximately 25% of them seen only once. A further study also used this sample, focusing on T cells of mothers and their children.

The material sequenced was blood. These TCRs come from a boy younger than 18 in good health.

This clonotype was counted between two and nine times. The gene calls are TRBV29-1 and TRBJ2-7; TRBD1 aligns across 7 bases. The V gene end was trimmed by 8 bases and the J gene end by 1 base; junction bases not matched to a gene: 14. CDR1 is SQVTM, CDR2 ANQGSEA, per germline. The CDR3 loop spans 15 amino acids. The CDR3 reads CSPPVQDRRSYEQYF. The CDR3 DNA reads as TGCAGCCCCCCCGTCCAGGACAGGAGATCCTACGAGCAGTACTTC.

V is TRBV2 and J is TRBJ2-4, with D tentatively TRBD1 (6 bases). Germline V gene sequence: CDR1 SNHLY, CDR2 FYNNEI. V lost 7 bases to trimming and J lost 0 bases, with 10 bases between them. This CDR3 comprises 14 residues. This CDR3 is CASTGELAKNIQYF. Written as DNA, the CDR3 is TGTGCCAGCACAGGGGAACTAGCCAAAAACATTCAGTACTTC.

The chain is built from TRBV13 and TRBJ2-1; D gene uncertain. Germline V gene lookup returns CDR1 PRHDT and CDR2 FYEKMQ (reference sequence). The CDR3 has 14 residues. V lost 5 bases and J lost 2, with 10 bases in between. The DNA of the CDR3 is TGTGCCAGCAGCACCAACTACCCCTACAATGAGCAGTTCTTC. It encodes CASSTNYPYNEQFF. Supplemented by reference TRBV13 and TRBJ2-1, the full variable domain reads AAGVIQSPRHLIKEKRETATLKCYPIPRHDTVYWYQQGPGQDPQFLISFYEKMQSDKGSIPDRFSAQQFSDYHSELNMSSLELGDSALYFCASSTNYPYNEQFFGPGTRLTVL.